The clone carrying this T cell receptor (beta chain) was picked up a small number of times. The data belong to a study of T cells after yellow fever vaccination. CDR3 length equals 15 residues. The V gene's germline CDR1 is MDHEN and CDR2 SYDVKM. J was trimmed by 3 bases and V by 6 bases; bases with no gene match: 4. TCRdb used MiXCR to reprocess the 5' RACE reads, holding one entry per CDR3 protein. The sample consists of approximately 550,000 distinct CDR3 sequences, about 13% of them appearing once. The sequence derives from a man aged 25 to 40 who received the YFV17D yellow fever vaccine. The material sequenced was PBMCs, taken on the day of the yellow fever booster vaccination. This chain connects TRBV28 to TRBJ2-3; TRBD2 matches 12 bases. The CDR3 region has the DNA TGTGCCAGCAGAGAGACTAGCGGGAGTACAGATACGCAGTATTTT. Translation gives CASRETSGSTDTQYF.